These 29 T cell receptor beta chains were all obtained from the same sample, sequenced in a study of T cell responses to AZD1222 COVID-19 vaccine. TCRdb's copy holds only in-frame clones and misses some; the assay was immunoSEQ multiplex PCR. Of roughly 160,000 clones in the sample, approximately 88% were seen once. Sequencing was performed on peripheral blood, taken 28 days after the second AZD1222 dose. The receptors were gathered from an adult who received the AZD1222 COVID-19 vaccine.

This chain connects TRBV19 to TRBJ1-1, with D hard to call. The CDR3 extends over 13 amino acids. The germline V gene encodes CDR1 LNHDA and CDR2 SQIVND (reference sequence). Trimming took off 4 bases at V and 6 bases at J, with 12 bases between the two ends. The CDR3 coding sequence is TGTGCCAGTAGTACCCCCGGGGTTGCTGAAGCTTTCTTT. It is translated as CASSTPGVAEAFF.

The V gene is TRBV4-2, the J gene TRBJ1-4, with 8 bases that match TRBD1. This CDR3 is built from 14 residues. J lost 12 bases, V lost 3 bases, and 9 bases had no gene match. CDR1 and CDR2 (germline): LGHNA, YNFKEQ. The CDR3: CASSHPQDRAELFF. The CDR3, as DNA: TGTGCCAGCAGCCACCCTCAGGACAGGGCGGAACTGTTTTTT.

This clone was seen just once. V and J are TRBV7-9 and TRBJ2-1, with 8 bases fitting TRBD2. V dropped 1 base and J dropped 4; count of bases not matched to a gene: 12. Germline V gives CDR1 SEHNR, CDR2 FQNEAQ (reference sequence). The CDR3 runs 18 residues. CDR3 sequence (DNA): TGTGCCAGCAGCTTAGGAAGCTCCGGGGGGGCCCTGTACAATGAGCAGTTCTTC. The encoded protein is CASSLGSSGGALYNEQFF.

CDR3 loop: CASSKGIREDGNTIYF. DNA of the CDR3: TGTGCCAGCAGCAAGGGGATAAGGGAGGATGGAAACACCATATATTTT. The V call is TRBV21-1, the J call TRBJ1-3. TRBV21-1 is listed as a pseudogene. This CDR3 has 16 amino acids.

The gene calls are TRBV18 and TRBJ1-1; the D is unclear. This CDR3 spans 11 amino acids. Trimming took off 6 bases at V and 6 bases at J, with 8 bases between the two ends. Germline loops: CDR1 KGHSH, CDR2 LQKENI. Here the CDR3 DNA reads TGTGCCAGCTCTCTAGGCGCTGAAGCTTTCTTT. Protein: CASSLGAEAFF. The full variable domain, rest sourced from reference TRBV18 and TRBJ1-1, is NAGVMQNPRHLVRRRGQEARLRCSPMKGHSHVYWYRQLPEEGLKFMVYLQKENIIDESGMPKERFSAEFPKEGPSILRIQQVVRGDSAAYFCASSLGAEAFFGQGTRLTVV.

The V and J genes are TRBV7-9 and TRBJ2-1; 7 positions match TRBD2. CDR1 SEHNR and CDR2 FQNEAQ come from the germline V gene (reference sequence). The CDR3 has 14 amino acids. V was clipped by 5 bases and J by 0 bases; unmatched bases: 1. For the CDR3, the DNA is TGTGCCAGCAGCGAGCGGGGCTCCTACAATGAGCAGTTCTTC. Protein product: CASSERGSYNEQFF.

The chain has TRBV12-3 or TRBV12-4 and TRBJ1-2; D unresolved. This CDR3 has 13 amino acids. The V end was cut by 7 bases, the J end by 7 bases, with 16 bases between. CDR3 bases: TGTGCCAGCACCAATTATGGAAGTCTTGGCTACACCTTC. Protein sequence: CASTNYGSLGYTF.

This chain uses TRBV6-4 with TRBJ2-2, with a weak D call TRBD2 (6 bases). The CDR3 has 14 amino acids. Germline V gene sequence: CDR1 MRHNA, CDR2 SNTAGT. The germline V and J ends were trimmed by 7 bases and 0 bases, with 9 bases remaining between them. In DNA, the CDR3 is TGTGCCAGCAAAGCGGGCCCGAACACCGGGGAGCTGTTTTTT. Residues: CASKAGPNTGELFF.

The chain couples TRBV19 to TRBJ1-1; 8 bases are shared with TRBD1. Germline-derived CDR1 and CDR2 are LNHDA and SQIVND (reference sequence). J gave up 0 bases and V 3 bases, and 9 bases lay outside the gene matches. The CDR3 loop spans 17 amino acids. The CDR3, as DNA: TGTGCCAGTAGTATTCCGGGGGACAGGAGGCTGAACACTGAAGCTTTCTTT. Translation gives CASSIPGDRRLNTEAFF.

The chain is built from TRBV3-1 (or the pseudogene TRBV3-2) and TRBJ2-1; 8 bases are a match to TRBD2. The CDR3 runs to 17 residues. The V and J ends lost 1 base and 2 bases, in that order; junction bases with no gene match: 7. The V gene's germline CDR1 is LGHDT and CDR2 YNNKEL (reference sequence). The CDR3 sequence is CASSQGGGPTAYNEQFF. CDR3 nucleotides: TGTGCCAGCAGCCAAGGCGGGGGGCCTACAGCCTACAATGAGCAGTTCTTC.

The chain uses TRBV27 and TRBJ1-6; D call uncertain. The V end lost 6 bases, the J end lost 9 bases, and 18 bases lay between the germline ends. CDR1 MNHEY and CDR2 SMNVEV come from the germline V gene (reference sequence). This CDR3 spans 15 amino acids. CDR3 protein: CASRTGLSPSSPLHF. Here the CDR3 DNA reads TGTGCCAGCAGAACGGGCCTCTCCCCCAGTTCACCCCTCCACTTT.

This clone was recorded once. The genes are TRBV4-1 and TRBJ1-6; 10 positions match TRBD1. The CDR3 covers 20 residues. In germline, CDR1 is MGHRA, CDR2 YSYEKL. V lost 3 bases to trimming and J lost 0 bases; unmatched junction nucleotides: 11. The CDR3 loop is CASSHQGQGKGSSYNSPLHF. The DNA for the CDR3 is TGCGCCAGCAGCCACCAGGGACAGGGGAAGGGAAGCTCCTATAATTCACCCCTCCACTTT.

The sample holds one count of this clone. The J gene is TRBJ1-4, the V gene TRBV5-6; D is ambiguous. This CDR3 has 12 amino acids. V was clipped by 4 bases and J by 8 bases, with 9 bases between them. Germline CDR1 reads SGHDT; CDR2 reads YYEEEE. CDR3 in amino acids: CASSLLEEKLFF. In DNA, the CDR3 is TGTGCCAGCAGCCTTTTGGAGGAAAAACTGTTTTTT.

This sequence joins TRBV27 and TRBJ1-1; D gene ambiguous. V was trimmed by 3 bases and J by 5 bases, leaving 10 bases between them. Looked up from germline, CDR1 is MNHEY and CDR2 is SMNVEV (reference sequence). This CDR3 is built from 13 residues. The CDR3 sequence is CASSFHGVTEAFF. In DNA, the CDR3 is TGTGCCAGCAGTTTTCATGGGGTAACTGAAGCTTTCTTT.

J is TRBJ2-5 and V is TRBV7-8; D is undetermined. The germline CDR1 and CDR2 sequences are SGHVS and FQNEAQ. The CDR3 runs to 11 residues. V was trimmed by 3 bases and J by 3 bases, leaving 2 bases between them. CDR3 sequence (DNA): TGTGCCAGCAGCTTGAAAGAGACCCAGTACTTC. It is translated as CASSLKETQYF.

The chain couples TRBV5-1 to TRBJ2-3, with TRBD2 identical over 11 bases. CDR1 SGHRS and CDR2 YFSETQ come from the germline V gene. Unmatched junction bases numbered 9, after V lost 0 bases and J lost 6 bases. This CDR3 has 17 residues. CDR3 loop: CASSLALLAGGPDTQYF. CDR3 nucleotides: TGCGCCAGCAGCTTGGCCTTATTAGCGGGGGGGCCGGATACGCAGTATTTT.

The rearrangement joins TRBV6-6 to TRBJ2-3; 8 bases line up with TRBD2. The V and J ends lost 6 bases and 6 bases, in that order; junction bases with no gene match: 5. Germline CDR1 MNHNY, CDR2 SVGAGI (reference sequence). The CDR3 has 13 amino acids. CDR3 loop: CASRGGGLDTQYF. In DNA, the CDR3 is TGTGCCAGCAGGGGCGGGGGGTTGGATACGCAGTATTTT.

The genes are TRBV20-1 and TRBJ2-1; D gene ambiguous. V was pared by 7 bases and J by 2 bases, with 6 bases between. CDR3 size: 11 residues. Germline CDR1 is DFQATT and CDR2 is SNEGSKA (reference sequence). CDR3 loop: CSVAAYNEQFF. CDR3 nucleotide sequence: TGCAGTGTGGCGGCCTACAATGAGCAGTTCTTC.

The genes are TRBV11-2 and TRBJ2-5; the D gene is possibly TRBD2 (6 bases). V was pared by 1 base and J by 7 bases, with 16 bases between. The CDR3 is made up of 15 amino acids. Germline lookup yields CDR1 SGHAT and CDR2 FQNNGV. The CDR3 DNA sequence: TGTGCCAGCAGCTTAGTTGCAGGGAGGTGGGGGACCCAGTACTTC. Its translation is CASSLVAGRWGTQYF.

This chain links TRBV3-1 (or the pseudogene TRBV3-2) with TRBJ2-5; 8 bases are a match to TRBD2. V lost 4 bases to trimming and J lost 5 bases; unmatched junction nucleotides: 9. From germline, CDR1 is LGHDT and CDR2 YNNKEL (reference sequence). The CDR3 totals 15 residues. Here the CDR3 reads CASSRAGDGLETQYF. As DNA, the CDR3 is TGTGCCAGCAGCCGAGCGGGGGATGGTTTGGAGACCCAGTACTTC.

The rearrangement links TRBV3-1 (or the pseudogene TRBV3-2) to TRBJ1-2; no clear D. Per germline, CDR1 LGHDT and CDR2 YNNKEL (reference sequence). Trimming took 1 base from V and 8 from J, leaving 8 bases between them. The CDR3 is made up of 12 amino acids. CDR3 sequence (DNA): TGTGCCAGCAGCCAAGCCGGTCTGGGCTACACCTTC. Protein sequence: CASSQAGLGYTF.

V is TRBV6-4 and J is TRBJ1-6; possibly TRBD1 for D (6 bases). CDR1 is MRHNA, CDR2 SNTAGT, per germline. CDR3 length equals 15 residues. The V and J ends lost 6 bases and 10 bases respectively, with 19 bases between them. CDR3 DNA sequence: TGTGCCAGCAGACCGACAGGTTCTCAGTTCTCACCCCTCCACTTT. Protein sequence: CASRPTGSQFSPLHF.

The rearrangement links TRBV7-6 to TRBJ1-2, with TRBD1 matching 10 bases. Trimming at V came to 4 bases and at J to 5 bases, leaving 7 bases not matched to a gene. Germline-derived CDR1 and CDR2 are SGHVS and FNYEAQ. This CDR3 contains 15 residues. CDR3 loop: CASSSQTGGVYGYTF. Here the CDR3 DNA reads TGTGCCAGCAGCTCCCAGACAGGGGGCGTATATGGCTACACCTTC.

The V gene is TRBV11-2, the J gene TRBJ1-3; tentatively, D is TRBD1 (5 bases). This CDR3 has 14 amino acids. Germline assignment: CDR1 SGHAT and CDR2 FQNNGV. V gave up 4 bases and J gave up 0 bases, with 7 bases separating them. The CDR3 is CASSSDSSGNTIYF. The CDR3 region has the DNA TGTGCCAGCAGCTCTGACAGCTCTGGAAACACCATATATTTT. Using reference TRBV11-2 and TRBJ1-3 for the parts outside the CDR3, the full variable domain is EAGVAQSPRYKIIEKRQSVAFWCNPISGHATLYWYQQILGQGPKLLIQFQNNGVVDDSQLPKDRFSAERLKGVDSTLKIQPAKLEDSAVYLCASSSDSSGNTIYFGEGSWLTVV.

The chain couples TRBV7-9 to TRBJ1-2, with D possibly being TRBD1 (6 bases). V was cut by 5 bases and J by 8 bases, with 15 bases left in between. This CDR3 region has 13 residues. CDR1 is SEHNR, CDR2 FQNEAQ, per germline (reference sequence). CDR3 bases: TGTGCCAGCAGCCCGCAGGGGCCCTGGGGCTACACCTTC. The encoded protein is CASSPQGPWGYTF.

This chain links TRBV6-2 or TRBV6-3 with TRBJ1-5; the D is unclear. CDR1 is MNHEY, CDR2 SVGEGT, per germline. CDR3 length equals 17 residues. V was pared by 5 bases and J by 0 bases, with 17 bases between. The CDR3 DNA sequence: TGTGCCAGCAGTAAAGCGCGGAACACCTATAGCAATCAGCCCCAGCATTTT. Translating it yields CASSKARNTYSNQPQHF.

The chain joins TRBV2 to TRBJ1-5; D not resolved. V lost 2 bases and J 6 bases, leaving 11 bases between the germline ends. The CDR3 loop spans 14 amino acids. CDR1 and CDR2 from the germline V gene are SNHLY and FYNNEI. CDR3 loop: CASSELGLGQPQHF. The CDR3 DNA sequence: TGTGCCAGCAGTGAATTGGGTTTAGGTCAGCCCCAGCATTTT.

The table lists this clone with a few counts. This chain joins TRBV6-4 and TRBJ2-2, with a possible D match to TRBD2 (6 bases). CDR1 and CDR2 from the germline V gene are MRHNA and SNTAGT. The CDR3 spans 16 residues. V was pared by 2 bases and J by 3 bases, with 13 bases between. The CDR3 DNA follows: TGTGCCAGCAGTGACACGGCGGGGAAAGACACCGGGGAGCTGTTTTTT. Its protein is CASSDTAGKDTGELFF.

Here the CDR3 reads CASSYGEGTEAFF. Written as DNA, the CDR3 is TGTGCCAGCAGTTACGGTGAGGGAACTGAAGCTTTCTTT. This chain uses TRBV12-3 or TRBV12-4 with TRBJ1-1; D gene unclear. The CDR3 runs to 13 residues. V lost 4 bases, J lost 5 bases, and 11 bases lay in between.